The rows below give T cell receptor beta chains drawn from one sample of a study of PD-1 blockade in classical Hodgkin lymphoma. Repertoires were generated with immunoSEQ multiplex PCR, while TCRdb's copy carries only in-frame clones and drops some. This sample has roughly 20,000 clones, with 60% to 80% found just once. Source: CD4+ T cells from blood, taken before the fourth cycle of nivolumab. Receptors were obtained from a human donor with classical Hodgkin lymphoma. Each CDR3 is given with its conserved first and last residue. The D gene is left open where the match is weak. Part of the rows lack a size; the others show once, few, many or a class for expanded clones.

DNA	CDR3	D	V	J	size
TGTGCCAGCAATGGGGACTTCACAGATACGCAGTATTTT	CASNGDFTDTQYF	.	TRBV6-1	TRBJ2-3	.
TGTGCCAGCTCCCTGGGCGACGGCACTGAAGCTTTCTTT	CASSLGDGTEAFF	.	TRBV18	TRBJ1-1	few
TGTGCCAGCTCACCCCGGCTTGGGGCCGCCTACGAGCAGTACTTC	CASSPRLGAAYEQYF	.	TRBV18	TRBJ2-7	.
TGTGCCAGCAGCTGGACAGGGCCTGGGACTGAAGCTTTCTTT	CASSWTGPGTEAFF	TRBD1	TRBV5-5	TRBJ1-1	.
TGCGCCAGCAGCTTGGAGGTTAGCGGGTCATCCTACAATGAGCAGTTCTTC	CASSLEVSGSSYNEQFF	TRBD2	TRBV5-1	TRBJ2-1	once
TGTGCCAGCAGCTTGAACGCAGGAGACACTGAAGCTTTCTTT	CASSLNAGDTEAFF	.	TRBV7-3	TRBJ1-1	.
TGTGCCAGCAGCAAAGAAATCAACAGACAGAATGAAAAACTGTTTTTT	CASSKEINRQNEKLFF	.	TRBV21-1	TRBJ1-4	.
TGCAGCGTTAACAGGGGGAGTGAAGCTTTCTTT	CSVNRGSEAFF	TRBD1	TRBV29-1	TRBJ1-1	.
TGTGCCAGCAGCCCGGGACAGATTAATTCACCCCTCCACTTT	CASSPGQINSPLHF	TRBD1	TRBV7-2	TRBJ1-6	few
TGTGCCAGTACCACGGGGGGGAGGACTGAAGCTTTCTTT	CASTTGGRTEAFF	.	TRBV19	TRBJ1-1	.
TGTGCCAGCTCACGGACAGGAAACTATGGCTACACCTTC	CASSRTGNYGYTF	TRBD1	TRBV6-5	TRBJ1-2	.
TGCGCCAGCAGCCCGGTGGGGAGAAACACTGAAGCTTTCTTT	CASSPVGRNTEAFF	.	TRBV5-1	TRBJ1-1	.
TGTGCCAGCAGCTTAGCCCCGACAGGCAACACTGAAGCTTTCTTT	CASSLAPTGNTEAFF	.	TRBV11-2	TRBJ1-1	.
TGCGCCAGCAGCCAAGAGGGGACCGCGCAGTACTTC	CASSQEGTAQYF	.	TRBV4-1	TRBJ2-7	.
TGTGCCAGCAGCGACAGCGGCAACTCCTACAATGAGCAGTTCTTC	CASSDSGNSYNEQFF	.	TRBV9	TRBJ2-1	once
TGTGCCAGCAGCCCTAGCTCGGCACAGGGAAACTACGAGCAGCACTTC	CASSPSSAQGNYEQHF	.	TRBV5-4	TRBJ2-7	.